Listed below are T cell receptor beta chains from one sample, sequenced in a study of neurological immune-mediated disorders. Using its own MiXCR run on the 5' RACE reads, TCRdb lists one record per CDR3 protein. This table has over 11,000 distinct CDR3 sequences, roughly 10% appearing once. Sequencing was carried out using PBMCs. These receptors were collected from a woman aged 40 to 49 in good health. Each CDR3 is given with its conserved first and last residue.

CDR3: CASSQDGQPNYGYTF; V: TRBV4-1; J: TRBJ1-2
CDR3: CASSLFGRGVQETQYF; V: TRBV3-1; J: TRBJ2-5
CDR3: CASSLPTGAYYEQYF; V: TRBV7-3; J: TRBJ2-7
CDR3: CASSLNPGGPEQYF; V: TRBV11-2; J: TRBJ2-7
CDR3: CSARVADYSNQPQHF; V: TRBV20-1; J: TRBJ1-5
CDR3: CASSRRLAGGSETQYF; V: TRBV5-1; J: TRBJ2-5
CDR3: CASSLDTPEVGSEQYF; V: TRBV5-1; J: TRBJ2-7
CDR3: CASSSWVGKYEQYF; V: TRBV27; J: TRBJ2-7
CDR3: CASRLAGAYEQFF; V: TRBV12-3/TRBV12-4; J: TRBJ2-1
CDR3: CASGLSQGLGLRGMNTEAFF; V: TRBV12-5; J: TRBJ1-1
CDR3: CSARAIDRGGADTQYF; V: TRBV20-1; J: TRBJ2-3
CDR3: CASSLVGVKRSTEAFF; V: TRBV5-1; J: TRBJ1-1
CDR3: CSASTDSGAGLLYNEQFF; V: TRBV20-1; J: TRBJ2-1
CDR3: CASSEGRVFNTIYF; V: TRBV6-1; J: TRBJ1-3
CDR3: CASTGGGSRGTEAFF; V: TRBV6-5; J: TRBJ1-1
CDR3: CASSMKWGANSPLHF; V: TRBV11-2; J: TRBJ1-6
CDR3: CATRGAGGLDYGYTF; V: TRBV10-3; J: TRBJ1-2
CDR3: CASSLLARTSTDTQYF; V: TRBV28; J: TRBJ2-3
CDR3: CASSLFQGETQYF; V: TRBV7-2; J: TRBJ2-5
CDR3: CASSYLSKITQGARQETQYF; V: TRBV5-1; J: TRBJ2-5
CDR3: CASSLPNGDEQFF; V: TRBV7-2; J: TRBJ2-1
CDR3: CSARQGQETQYF; V: TRBV20-1; J: TRBJ2-5
CDR3: CASSQDERFREQFF; V: TRBV3-1; J: TRBJ2-1
CDR3: CASSNGQGPSYYNEQFF; V: TRBV5-1; J: TRBJ2-1
CDR3: CASLDSGVYNEQFF; V: TRBV25-1; J: TRBJ2-1
CDR3: CASSLEGTGGYTF; V: TRBV5-1; J: TRBJ1-2
CDR3: CATSRDLGDKAFF; V: TRBV15; J: TRBJ1-1
CDR3: CSARGPTSSYNEQFF; V: TRBV20-1; J: TRBJ2-1
CDR3: CASGQAMAYNEQFF; V: TRBV7-2; J: TRBJ2-1
CDR3: CASSLAGTSGQKPDEQFF; V: TRBV5-1; J: TRBJ2-1
CDR3: CASSLAIGTVYEQYF; V: TRBV27; J: TRBJ2-7
CDR3: CASSKALRGLTYEQYF; V: TRBV21-1; J: TRBJ2-7
CDR3: CASSQDLGTGLYNEQFF; V: TRBV4-1; J: TRBJ2-1
CDR3: CASSHAGTGTLGFYEQYF; V: TRBV3-1; J: TRBJ2-7
CDR3: CASSRDRNNSPLHF; V: TRBV18; J: TRBJ1-6
CDR3: CASSPAGQINEQFF; V: TRBV11-3; J: TRBJ2-1
CDR3: CASSFISTGELFF; V: TRBV6-5; J: TRBJ2-2
CDR3: CSARGGPETQYF; V: TRBV20-1; J: TRBJ2-5
CDR3: CASSQLQGGNTEAFF; V: TRBV14; J: TRBJ1-1
CDR3: CSADSGSTTGELFF; V: TRBV20-1; J: TRBJ2-2
CDR3: CASSYPSGPYEQYF; V: TRBV5-6; J: TRBJ2-7
CDR3: CASSLASGRANEQFF; V: TRBV7-2; J: TRBJ2-1
CDR3: CASSYSKPVYNEQFF; V: TRBV6-5; J: TRBJ2-1
CDR3: CASSGTGYGQPQHF; V: TRBV19; J: TRBJ1-5
CDR3: CASSQMGGANYGYTF; V: TRBV23-1; J: TRBJ1-2
CDR3: CSARGLADHWETQYF; V: TRBV20-1; J: TRBJ2-5
CDR3: CASSPGLEETQYF; V: TRBV7-9; J: TRBJ2-5
CDR3: CAAGSGKTQYF; V: TRBV27; J: TRBJ2-5
CDR3: CASQREIDSPLHF; V: TRBV2; J: TRBJ1-6
CDR3: CSAGRRGLGSSPLHF; V: TRBV20-1; J: TRBJ1-6
CDR3: CASSSLIGGILETQYF; V: TRBV28; J: TRBJ2-5
CDR3: CASSRTGGVTYGYTF; V: TRBV3-1; J: TRBJ1-2
CDR3: CASSPAGLAGGPDTQYF; V: TRBV28; J: TRBJ2-3
CDR3: CASRPLVAGEQFF; V: TRBV27; J: TRBJ2-1